The 24 T cell receptor beta chains in this list originate from one sample, sequenced in a study of CXCR3-negative and CXCR3-positive naive CD8 T cells. UMI labels and 5' RACE were used to prepare the TRB cDNA libraries. TCRdb re-called the 5' RACE reads, yielding one record per CDR3 amino acid sequence without DNA. The specimen's table records 70,000 to 95,000 distinct CDR3 sequences. The sample consisted of naive CXCR3- CD8+ T cells from blood. As for subset: CD45RO-CCR7+CD27+CD95- naive CD8+ T cells lacking CXCR3 (TNR3-). These receptors were obtained from a human donor in good health. Some clones in this sample may be carry-over from other donors' samples.

CDR3 region: CASSVNGESTDTQYF. The chain carries TRBV9 and TRBJ2-3. The CDR3 totals 15 residues. Germline V CDR1 and CDR2: SGDLS, YYNGEE.

The chain carries TRBV29-1 and TRBJ2-1. The CDR3 sequence is 11 residues long. CDR1 is SQVTM and CDR2 is ANQGSEA in the germline V gene. The chain's CDR3 is CSVDWGGEQFF.

The V and J genes are TRBV28 and TRBJ2-2; TCRdb reports TRBD1, a call that lacks DNA to check it against. Germline lookup yields CDR1 MDHEN and CDR2 SYDVKM. CDR3 length equals 15 residues. The CDR3 is CASTRGTENTGELFF.

The chain joins TRBV7-9 to TRBJ2-3; TCRdb names TRBD2, which stays unverified in the absence of DNA. The CDR3 length is 15 residues. CDR1 and CDR2 (germline): SEHNR, FQNEAQ (reference sequence). CDR3 sequence: CASTAGLAGRDTQYF.

This sequence joins TRBV10-1 and TRBJ2-7. CDR1 WNHNN and CDR2 SYGVQD come from the germline V gene (reference sequence). The length of the CDR3 is 12 residues. CDR3 residues: CASSDVGYEQYF.

The chain combines TRBV28 with TRBJ2-5. In germline, CDR1 is MDHEN, CDR2 SYDVKM. The CDR3 runs 14 residues. CDR3 in amino acids: CASSSGPDGETQYF.

The rearrangement links TRBV28 to TRBJ2-3. The CDR3 spans 15 residues. Germline CDR1 and CDR2: MDHEN and SYDVKM. The CDR3 reads CASSPRDSYTDTQYF.

This chain connects TRBV7-2 to TRBJ2-3; TCRdb lists TRBD2, though no DNA is available to test this call. Germline V gene data show CDR1 as SGHTA and CDR2 as FQGNSA. This CDR3 comprises 16 residues. The CDR3 reads CASSPTRTSGGDTQYF.

This chain joins TRBV20-1 and TRBJ2-7; TCRdb proposes TRBD1, but this gene call is untestable without DNA. The CDR3 contains 15 residues. The germline V gene encodes CDR1 DFQATT and CDR2 SNEGSKA (reference sequence). The CDR3 region is CSARDDGGVSYEQYF.

The J gene is TRBJ2-7, the V gene TRBV6-2 or TRBV6-3; checking the TCRdb D call of TRBD1 is not possible without DNA. CDR1 and CDR2 (germline): MNHEY, SVGEGT. CDR3 length equals 13 residues. CDR3 in amino acids: CASSLQGGYEQYF.

This chain joins TRBV13 and TRBJ2-1. The V gene's germline CDR1 is PRHDT and CDR2 FYEKMQ (reference sequence). The length of the CDR3 is 14 residues. The CDR3 protein is CASSLGQNYNEQFF.

The chain uses TRBV3-1 and TRBJ2-1. The CDR3 totals 13 residues. CDR1 LGHDT and CDR2 YNNKEL come from the germline V gene (reference sequence). CDR3 residues: CASSHGSYNEQFF.

The chain has TRBV7-9 and TRBJ1-1; the TCRdb D gene call, TRBD1, has no DNA to confirm it. Germline CDR1 reads SEHNR; CDR2 reads FQNEAQ (reference sequence). The CDR3 is made up of 14 amino acids. The CDR3 sequence is CASSSDGGNTEAFF. The entire variable domain, with the rest obtained from reference TRBV7-9 and TRBJ1-1, is as follows: DTGVSQNPRHKITKRGQNVTFRCDPISEHNRLYWYRQTLGQGPEFLTYFQNEAQLEKSRLLSDRFSAERPKGSFSTLEIQRTEQGDSAMYLCASSSDGGNTEAFFGQGTRLTVV.

The chain recombines TRBV4-3 with TRBJ2-7; the D gene TCRdb calls, TRBD1, cannot be checked with no DNA. The CDR3 is 13 residues long. Per the germline V gene, CDR1 is LGHNA and CDR2 is YSLEER. CDR3 protein: CASSQSTGYEQYF.

This sequence joins TRBV7-3 and TRBJ1-2; TCRdb proposes TRBD1, but this gene call is untestable without DNA. Germline V gene data show CDR1 as SGHTA and CDR2 as FQGTGA. The CDR3 totals 14 residues. CDR3 sequence: CASSPTGEGYGYTF.

The CDR3 loop reads CASSQDEWTGYTF. The chain combines TRBV3-1 with TRBJ1-2. The CDR3 runs to 13 residues. CDR1 and CDR2 (germline): LGHDT, YNNKEL (reference sequence).

The CDR3 sequence is CASSLRGDTQYF. The chain joins TRBV12-3 or TRBV12-4 to TRBJ2-3; the TCRdb call, TRBD2, lacks DNA for checking. The length of the CDR3 is 12 residues.

This sequence joins TRBV28 and TRBJ2-5; TCRdb names TRBD1, which stays unverified in the absence of DNA. The CDR3 sequence is 18 residues long. In germline, CDR1 is MDHEN, CDR2 SYDVKM. CDR3 region: CASSPRPNRVHLGETQYF.

V usage is TRBV5-5 and J usage is TRBJ2-7; TCRdb's D call, TRBD1, is unchecked because there is no DNA. Germline-derived CDR1 and CDR2 are SGHKS and YYEKEE (reference sequence). This CDR3 contains 14 residues. The CDR3 here is CASSSGTEGYEQYF. Based on the CDR3 plus reference TRBV5-5 and TRBJ2-7, the full variable domain is DAGVTQSPTHLIKTRGQQVTLRCSPISGHKSVSWYQQVLGQGPQFIFQYYEKEERGRGNFPDRFSARQFPNYSSELNVNALLLGDSALYLCASSSGTEGYEQYFGPGTRLTVT.

The gene calls are TRBV4-1 and TRBJ2-5; TCRdb outputs TRBD1, but without DNA this stays unchecked. The CDR3 extends over 12 amino acids. Germline assignment: CDR1 MGHRA and CDR2 YSYEKL. CDR3 amino acids: CASSQVDNEQFF.

The V and J genes are TRBV27 and TRBJ2-1. Looked up from germline, CDR1 is MNHEY and CDR2 is SMNVEV (reference sequence). The CDR3 totals 13 residues. CDR3 sequence reads: CASSLLLGNEQFF.

The gene calls are TRBV23-1 and TRBJ2-2. TRBV23-1 is placed among ORFs of uncertain function. The CDR3 contains 13 residues. Here the CDR3 reads CASSQSMGGELFF.

CDR3 protein: CSAQLKTGGYEQYF. V gene TRBV20-1 combines with J gene TRBJ2-7; as DNA is missing, the TRBD1 call by TCRdb cannot be tested. Germline V gene data show CDR1 as DFQATT and CDR2 as SNEGSKA (reference sequence). The CDR3 is 14 amino acids.

The chain joins TRBV7-2 to TRBJ1-1; TCRdb gives TRBD1 as the D gene, but with no DNA this cannot be confirmed. The germline gives CDR1 SGHTA, CDR2 FQGNSA. This CDR3 has 16 residues. The CDR3 sequence: CASSHLSGGMNTEAFF.